This TCR beta chain originates from a study of T-cell memory formation after mild COVID-19. Study-level findings and limits: Shrinking CD4+ clones resided mostly in CM and EM, and CD8+ ones in EMRA. Memory from before infection featured some responding clones, which suggests cross-reactive memory joined.

TCRdb ran MiXCR on the 5' RACE reads and lists one entry per CDR3 protein. The table records 310,000 or so distinct CDR3 sequences, roughly 15% of them present only once. This clonotype was observed a few times. Antigen specificity is unknown. Germline values: CDR1 LGHNA, CDR2 YSLEER. V gave up 0 bases and J gave up 5 bases, with 19 bases separating them. The CDR3 has 17 residues. The V and J genes are TRBV4-3 and TRBJ2-5; possibly TRBD2 for D (6 bases). Specimen: PBMCs or a T cell subset sorted from them (not recorded which). This receptor was identified in a man between 18 and 35 years old who had mild COVID-19 (a few samples of this study predate the infection). Cell type and time point are not known. The CDR3 nucleotides read TGCGCCAGCAGCCAAGATTTTCGGGAGAGAGGGCGGGAGACCCAGTACTTC. As protein: CASSQDFRERGRETQYF.